This T cell receptor beta chain was profiled in a study of shared clonotypes between healthy human individuals. On this clone: Its antigen remains unknown.

The trim removed 1 base at V and 5 bases at J, leaving 8 bases unmatched. CDR3 length: 15 residues. In germline, CDR1 is SQVTM, CDR2 ANQGSEA. Study-wide results and limits: Naive CD4 clonotype sharing across a few donors was about 5.3%. Genetic and exposure-history diversity was limited by the few donors. Though the depth was large, rarefaction showed that sorted-subset sequencing was incomplete.

Around 32,000 T cell genomes, or approximately 190 ng DNA, went into the sorted-subset replicate PCRs. Data came from immunoSEQ multiplex PCR; TCRdb stores just in-frame clones and leaves some out. The sample lists roughly 770,000 clones; about 96% were seen once. CD45RO-negative CD8 cells positively selected for CCR7 made up the naive population, which excluded terminally differentiated effector memory CD45RA+ cells. Sample: naive CD8+ T cells sorted from blood. This chain joins TRBV29-1 and TRBJ2-1; the match to TRBD2 covers 7 bases. The TCR was taken from a man younger than 40 in good health. The DNA of the CDR3 is TGCAGCGTTGAAGGACTTAGCGGGCCTAACAATGAGCAGTTCTTC. It codes for CSVEGLSGPNNEQFF.